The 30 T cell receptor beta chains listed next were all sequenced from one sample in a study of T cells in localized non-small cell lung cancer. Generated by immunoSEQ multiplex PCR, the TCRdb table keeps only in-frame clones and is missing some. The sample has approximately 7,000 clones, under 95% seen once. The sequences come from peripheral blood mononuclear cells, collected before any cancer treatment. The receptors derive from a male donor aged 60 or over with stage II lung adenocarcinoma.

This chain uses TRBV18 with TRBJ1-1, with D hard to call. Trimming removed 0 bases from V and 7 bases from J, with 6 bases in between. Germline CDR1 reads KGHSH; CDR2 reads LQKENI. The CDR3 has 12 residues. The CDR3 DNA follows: TGTGCCAGCTCACCACCGGGAGGTGAAGCTTTCTTT. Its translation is CASSPPGGEAFF.

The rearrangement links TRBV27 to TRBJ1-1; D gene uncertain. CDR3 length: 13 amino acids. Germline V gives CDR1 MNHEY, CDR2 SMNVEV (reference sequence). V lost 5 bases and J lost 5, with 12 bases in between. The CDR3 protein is CASSRTAITEAFF. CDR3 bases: TGTGCCAGCAGTCGTACAGCGATAACTGAAGCTTTCTTT.

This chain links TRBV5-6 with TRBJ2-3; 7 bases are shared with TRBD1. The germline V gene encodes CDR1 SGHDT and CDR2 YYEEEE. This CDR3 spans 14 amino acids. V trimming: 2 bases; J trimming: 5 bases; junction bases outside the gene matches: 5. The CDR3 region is CASSLGTAKDTQYF. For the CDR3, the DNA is TGTGCCAGCAGCTTAGGGACAGCAAAAGATACGCAGTATTTT.

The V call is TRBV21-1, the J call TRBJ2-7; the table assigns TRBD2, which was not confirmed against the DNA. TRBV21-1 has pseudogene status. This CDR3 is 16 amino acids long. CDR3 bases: TGTGCCAGCAGTTCCAAAATGGGGAGACATTTGAACGAGCAGTACTTC. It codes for CASSSKMGRHLNEQYF.

CDR3 sequence reads: CATSRGTGSNSGNTIYF. For the CDR3, the DNA is TGTGCCACCAGCAGAGGGACAGGGTCAAACTCTGGAAACACCATATATTTT. V and J are TRBV15 and TRBJ1-3; 8 nucleotides match TRBD1. Germline V CDR1 and CDR2: LNHNV, YYDKDF (reference sequence). The CDR3 runs to 17 residues. The ends lost 1 base at V and 0 bases at J; junction bases unmatched: 5.

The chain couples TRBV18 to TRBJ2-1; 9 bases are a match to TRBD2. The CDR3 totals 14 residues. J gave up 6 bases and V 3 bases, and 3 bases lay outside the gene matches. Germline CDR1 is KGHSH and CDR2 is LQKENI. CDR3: CASSPGTSPNEQFF. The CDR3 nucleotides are TGTGCCAGCTCACCGGGGACTAGCCCCAATGAGCAGTTCTTC.

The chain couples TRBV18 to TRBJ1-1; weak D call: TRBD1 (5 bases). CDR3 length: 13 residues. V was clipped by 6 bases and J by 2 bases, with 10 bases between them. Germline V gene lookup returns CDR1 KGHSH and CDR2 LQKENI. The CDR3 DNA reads TGTGCCAGCTCGGAAGGACAAAACACTGAAGCTTTCTTT. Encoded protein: CASSEGQNTEAFF.

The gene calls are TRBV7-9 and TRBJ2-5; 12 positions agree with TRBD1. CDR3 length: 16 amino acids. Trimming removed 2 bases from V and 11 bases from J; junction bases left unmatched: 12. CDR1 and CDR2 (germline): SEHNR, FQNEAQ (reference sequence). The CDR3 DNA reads TGTGCCAGCAGCTTACCCCCGGGACAGGGGGCGAATGAGCAGTACTTC. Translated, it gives CASSLPPGQGANEQYF.

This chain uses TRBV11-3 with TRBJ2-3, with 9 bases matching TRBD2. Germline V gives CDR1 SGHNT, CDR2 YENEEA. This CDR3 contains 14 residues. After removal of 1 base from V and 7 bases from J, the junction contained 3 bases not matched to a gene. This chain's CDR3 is CASSLVAGAHTQYF. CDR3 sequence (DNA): TGTGCCAGCAGCTTAGTAGCGGGGGCGCATACGCAGTATTTT.

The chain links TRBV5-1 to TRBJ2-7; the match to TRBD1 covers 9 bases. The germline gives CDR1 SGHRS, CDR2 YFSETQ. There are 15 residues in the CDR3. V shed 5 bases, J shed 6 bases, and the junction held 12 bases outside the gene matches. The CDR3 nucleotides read TGCGCCAGCAGTTCGCCGGGACAGGGCGCCCTCGAGCAGTACTTC. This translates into CASSSPGQGALEQYF.

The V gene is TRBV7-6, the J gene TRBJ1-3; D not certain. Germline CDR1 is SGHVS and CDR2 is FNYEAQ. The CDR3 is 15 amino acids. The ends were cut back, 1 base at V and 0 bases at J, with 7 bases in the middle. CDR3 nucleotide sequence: TGTGCCAGCAGCTTAGAGGCCCACTCTGGAAACACCATATATTTT. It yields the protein CASSLEAHSGNTIYF.

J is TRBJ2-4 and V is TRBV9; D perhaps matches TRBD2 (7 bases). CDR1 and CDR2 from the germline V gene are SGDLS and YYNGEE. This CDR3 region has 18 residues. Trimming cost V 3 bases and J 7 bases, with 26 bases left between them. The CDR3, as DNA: TGTGCCAGCAGCGCCCTGGACTTAGGGAGGGGGAGAGGGAACATTCAGTACTTC. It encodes CASSALDLGRGRGNIQYF.

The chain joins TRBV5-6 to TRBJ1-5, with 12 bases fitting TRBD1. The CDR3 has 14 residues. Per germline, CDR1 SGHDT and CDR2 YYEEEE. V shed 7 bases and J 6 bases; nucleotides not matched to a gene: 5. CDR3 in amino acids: CASCLGQGAQPQHF. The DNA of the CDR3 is TGTGCCAGCTGCCTGGGACAGGGGGCTCAGCCCCAGCATTTT.

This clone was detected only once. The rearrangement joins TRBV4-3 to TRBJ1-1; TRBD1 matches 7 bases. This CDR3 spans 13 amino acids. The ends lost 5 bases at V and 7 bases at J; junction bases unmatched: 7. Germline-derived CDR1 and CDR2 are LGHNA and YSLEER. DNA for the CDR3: TGCGCCAGCAGCTTAGACAGGGAAGGTGAAGCTTTCTTT. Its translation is CASSLDREGEAFF.

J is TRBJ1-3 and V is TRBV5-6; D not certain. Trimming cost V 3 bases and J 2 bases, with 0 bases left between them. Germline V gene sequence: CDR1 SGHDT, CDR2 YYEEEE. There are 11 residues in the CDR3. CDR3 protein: CASSSGNTIYF. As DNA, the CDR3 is TGTGCCAGCAGCTCTGGAAACACCATATATTTT.

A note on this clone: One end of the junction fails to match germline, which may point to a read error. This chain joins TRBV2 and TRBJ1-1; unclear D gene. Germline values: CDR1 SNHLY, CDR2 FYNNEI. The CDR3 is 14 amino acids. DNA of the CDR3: TGTGCCAGCAGGGAAGGCCGGGGTGGAGAGCGAGCTTTCTTT. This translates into CASREGRGGERAFF. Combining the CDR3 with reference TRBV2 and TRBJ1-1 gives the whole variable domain EPEVTQTPSHQVTQMGQEVILRCVPISNHLYFYWYRQILGQKVEFLVSFYNNEISEKSEIFDDQFSVERPDGSNFTLKIRSTKLEDSAMYFCASREGRGGERAFFGQGTRLTVV.

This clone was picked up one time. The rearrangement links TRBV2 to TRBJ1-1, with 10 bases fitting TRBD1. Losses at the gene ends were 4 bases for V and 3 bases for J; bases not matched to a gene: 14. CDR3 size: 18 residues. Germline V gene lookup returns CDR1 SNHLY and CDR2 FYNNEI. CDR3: CASSGPWTGGLSDTEAFF. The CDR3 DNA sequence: TGTGCCAGCAGTGGTCCTTGGACAGGGGGATTGAGTGACACTGAAGCTTTCTTT.

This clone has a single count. CDR3 coding DNA: TGTGCCAGCAGTCCTTTTATGAACACTGAAGCTTTCTTT. Protein: CASSPFMNTEAFF. The chain is built from TRBV7-2 and TRBJ1-1; D not certain. The ends were cut back, 6 bases at V and 0 bases at J, with 8 bases in the middle. CDR1 and CDR2 (germline): SGHTA, FQGNSA. The CDR3 is 13 residues long.

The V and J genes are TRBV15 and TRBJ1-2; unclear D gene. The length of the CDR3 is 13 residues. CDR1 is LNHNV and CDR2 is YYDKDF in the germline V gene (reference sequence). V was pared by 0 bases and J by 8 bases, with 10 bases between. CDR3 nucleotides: TGTGCCACCAGCAGAGACCCGGCAATCGGCTACACCTTC. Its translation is CATSRDPAIGYTF. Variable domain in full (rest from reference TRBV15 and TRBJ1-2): DAMVIQNPRYQVTQFGKPVTLSCSQTLNHNVMYWYQQKSSQAPKLLFHYYDKDFNNEADTPDNFQSRRPNTSFCFLDIRSPGLGDTAMYLCATSRDPAIGYTFGSGTRLTVV.

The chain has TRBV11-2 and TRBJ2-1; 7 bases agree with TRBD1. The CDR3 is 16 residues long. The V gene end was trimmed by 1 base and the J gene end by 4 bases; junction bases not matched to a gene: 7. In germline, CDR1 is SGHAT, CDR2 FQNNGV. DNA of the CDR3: TGTGCCAGCAGCTTAGCTGGGACAGTTGGGTACAATGAGCAGTTCTTC. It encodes CASSLAGTVGYNEQFF.

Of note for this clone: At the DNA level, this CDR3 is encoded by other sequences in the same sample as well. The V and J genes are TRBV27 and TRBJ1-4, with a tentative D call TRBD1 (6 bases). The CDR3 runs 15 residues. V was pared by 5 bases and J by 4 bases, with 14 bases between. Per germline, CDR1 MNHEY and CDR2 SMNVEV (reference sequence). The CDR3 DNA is TGTGCCAGCAGTCGAGAGGGGGTTCTTAATGAAAAACTGTTTTTT. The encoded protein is CASSREGVLNEKLFF.

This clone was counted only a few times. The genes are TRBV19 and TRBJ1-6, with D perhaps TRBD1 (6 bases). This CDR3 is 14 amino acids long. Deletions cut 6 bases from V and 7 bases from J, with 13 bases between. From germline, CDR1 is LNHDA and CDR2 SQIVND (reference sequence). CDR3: CASRNRDLNSPLHF. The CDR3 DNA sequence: TGTGCCAGTAGGAACAGGGATCTGAATTCACCCCTCCACTTT. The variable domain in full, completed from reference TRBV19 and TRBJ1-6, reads DGGITQSPKYLFRKEGQNVTLSCEQNLNHDAMYWYRQDPGQGLRLIYYSQIVNDFQKGDIAEGYSVSREKKESFPLTVTSAQKNPTAFYLCASRNRDLNSPLHFGNGTRLTVT.

CDR3 protein: CASSALGSPQHF. DNA of the CDR3: TGTGCCAGCAGCGCCTTAGGGTCTCCCCAGCATTTT. The rearrangement joins TRBV5-6 to TRBJ1-5; D gene ambiguous. Germline V lookup: CDR1 SGHDT, CDR2 YYEEEE. The CDR3 consists of 12 residues. V shed 4 bases and J shed 10 bases, with 12 bases lying between them.

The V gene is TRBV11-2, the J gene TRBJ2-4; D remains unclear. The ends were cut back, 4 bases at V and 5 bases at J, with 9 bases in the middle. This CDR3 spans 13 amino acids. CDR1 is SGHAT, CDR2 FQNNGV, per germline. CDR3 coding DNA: TGTGCCAGCAGCTCCCCCGGGCAAAACATTCAGTACTTC. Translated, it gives CASSSPGQNIQYF.

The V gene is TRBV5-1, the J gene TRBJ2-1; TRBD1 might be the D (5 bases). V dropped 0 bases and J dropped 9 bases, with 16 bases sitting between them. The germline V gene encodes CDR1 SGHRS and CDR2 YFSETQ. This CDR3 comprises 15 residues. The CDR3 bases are TGCGCCAGCAGCTTGGATTCGCGGACACGGCTTGAGCAGTTCTTC. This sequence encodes CASSLDSRTRLEQFF.

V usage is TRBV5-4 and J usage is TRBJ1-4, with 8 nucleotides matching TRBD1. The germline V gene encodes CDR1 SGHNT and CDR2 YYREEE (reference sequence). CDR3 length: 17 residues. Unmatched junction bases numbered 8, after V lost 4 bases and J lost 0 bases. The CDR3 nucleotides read TGTGCCAGCAGCAAGGGACAGGCAGGCTCAACTAATGAAAAACTGTTTTTT. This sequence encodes CASSKGQAGSTNEKLFF.

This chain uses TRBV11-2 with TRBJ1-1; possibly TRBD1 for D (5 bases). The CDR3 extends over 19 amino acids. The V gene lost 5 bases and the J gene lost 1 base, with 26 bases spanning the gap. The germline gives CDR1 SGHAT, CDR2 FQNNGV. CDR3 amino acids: CASSARFQFFQGKNTEAFF. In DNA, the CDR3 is TGTGCCAGCAGCGCGCGCTTTCAATTTTTCCAGGGTAAGAACACTGAAGCTTTCTTT. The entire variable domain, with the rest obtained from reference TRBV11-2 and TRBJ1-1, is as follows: EAGVAQSPRYKIIEKRQSVAFWCNPISGHATLYWYQQILGQGPKLLIQFQNNGVVDDSQLPKDRFSAERLKGVDSTLKIQPAKLEDSAVYLCASSARFQFFQGKNTEAFFGQGTRLTVV.

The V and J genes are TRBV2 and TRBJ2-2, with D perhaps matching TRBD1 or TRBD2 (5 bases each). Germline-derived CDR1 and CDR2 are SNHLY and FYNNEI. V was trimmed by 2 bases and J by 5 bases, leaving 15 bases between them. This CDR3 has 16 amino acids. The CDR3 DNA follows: TGTGCCAGCAGTGAACTCGGGGCCGCGAGGACCGGGGAGCTGTTTTTT. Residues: CASSELGAARTGELFF.

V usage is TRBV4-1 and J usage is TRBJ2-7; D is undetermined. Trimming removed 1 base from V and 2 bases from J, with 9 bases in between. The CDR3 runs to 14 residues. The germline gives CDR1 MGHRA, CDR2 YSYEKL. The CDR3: CASSQGTLTYEQYF. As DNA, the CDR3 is TGCGCCAGCAGCCAAGGCACACTCACCTACGAGCAGTACTTC.

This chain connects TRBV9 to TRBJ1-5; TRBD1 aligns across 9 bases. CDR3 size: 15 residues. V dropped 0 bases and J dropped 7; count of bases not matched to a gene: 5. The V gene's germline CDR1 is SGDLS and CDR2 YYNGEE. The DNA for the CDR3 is TGTGCCAGCAGCGTAGGGGGACAGGGTAGCCAGCCCCAGCATTTT. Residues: CASSVGGQGSQPQHF.